This record concerns one T cell receptor beta chain sequence. This sample stems from a study of shared clonotypes between healthy human individuals. The CDR3 totals 19 residues. V was trimmed by 4 bases and J by 1 base, leaving 27 bases between them. In germline, CDR1 is SGHRS, CDR2 YFSETQ. TCRdb's copy holds only in-frame clones and misses some; the assay was immunoSEQ multiplex PCR. The table lists 2 million to 2.5 million clones, roughly 93% of them singletons. V usage is TRBV5-1 and J usage is TRBJ2-7; no definite D call. This receptor was taken from a man younger than 35 in good health. Some clones in this sample may be carry-over from other donors' samples. The sample consisted of naive CD4+ T cells from PBMCs. As to subset: CD45RA+ positively selected. CDR3 amino acids: CASSHDKTDGLRPSYEQYF. CDR3 nucleotides: TGCGCCAGCAGCCACGATAAAACGGACGGCTTAAGACCTTCCTACGAGCAGTACTTC. Filled out from reference TRBV5-1 and TRBJ2-7, the complete variable domain reads KAGVTQTPRYLIKTRGQQVTLSCSPISGHRSVSWYQQTPGQGLQFLFEYFSETQRNKGNFPGRFSGRQFSNSRSEMNVSTLELGDSALYLCASSHDKTDGLRPSYEQYFGPGTRLTVT.